Listed below are T cell receptor beta chains from one sample, sequenced in a study of blood T cell repertoires in COVID-19. The protocol was immunoSEQ multiplex PCR, while the TCRdb copy is restricted to in-frame clones and leaves out a portion. The sample records 200,000 to 250,000 clones, about 80% being singletons. The sequencing sample was made of PBMCs or T cells enriched from blood (not recorded which). The source is a man in his 60s who had recovered from COVID-19. The CDR3 runs from the conserved cysteine through the conserved F or W. The D gene is left open where the match is weak. Size is omitted from some rows. Given values are once, few, many or a class for expanded clones.

j_gene: TRBJ2-4; d_gene: TRBD1; v_gene: TRBV7-2; abundance: .; CDR3nt: TGTGCCAGCAGGGCCGGGACAGGGAATAATCAGTACTTC; CDR3aa: CASRAGTGNNQYF
j_gene: TRBJ1-1; d_gene: .; v_gene: TRBV10-3; abundance: .; CDR3nt: TGTGCCATCAGTGACAGGGCTACCACTGAAGCTTTCTTT; CDR3aa: CAISDRATTEAFF
j_gene: TRBJ1-2; d_gene: .; v_gene: TRBV4-2; abundance: .; CDR3nt: TGTGCCAGCAGCCAAGATCGGGGAAACTATGGCTACACCTTC; CDR3aa: CASSQDRGNYGYTF
j_gene: TRBJ2-7; d_gene: TRBD2; v_gene: TRBV7-2; abundance: .; CDR3nt: TGTGCCAGCAGACTCCTCGGAGCGGGGGAATACGAGCAGTACTTC; CDR3aa: CASRLLGAGEYEQYF
j_gene: TRBJ2-7; d_gene: TRBD2; v_gene: TRBV3-1/TRBV3-2; abundance: .; CDR3nt: TGTGCCAGCAGCCAAAGGGCAGGGGCGGGAGGCCAGTACTTC; CDR3aa: CASSQRAGAGGQYF
j_gene: TRBJ1-6; d_gene: .; v_gene: TRBV5-1; abundance: .; CDR3nt: TGCGCCAGCAGCAAGGGTGGTGAGCGGACCCTCCACTTT; CDR3aa: CASSKGGERTLHF
j_gene: TRBJ1-3; d_gene: .; v_gene: TRBV7-3; abundance: .; CDR3nt: TGTGCCAGCAGCTTAAACAGGGAATCTGGAAACACCATATATTTT; CDR3aa: CASSLNRESGNTIYF
j_gene: TRBJ2-2; d_gene: .; v_gene: TRBV3-1/TRBV3-2; abundance: .; CDR3nt: TGTGCCAGCAGCCAAGATGTGAGGCGCTCCGGGGAGCTGTTTTTT; CDR3aa: CASSQDVRRSGELFF
j_gene: TRBJ1-5; d_gene: .; v_gene: TRBV19; abundance: .; CDR3nt: TGTGCCAGTAGTGGCGCCAGGGGATATCAGCCCCAGCATTTT; CDR3aa: CASSGARGYQPQHF
j_gene: TRBJ1-2; d_gene: TRBD1; v_gene: TRBV7-9; abundance: few; CDR3nt: TGTGCCAGCAGCCGTGGACAGGTCTCTGGCTACACCTTC; CDR3aa: CASSRGQVSGYTF
j_gene: TRBJ2-5; d_gene: TRBD2; v_gene: TRBV7-2; abundance: .; CDR3nt: TGTGCCAGCAGCTCAATCGGGGGGGAGACCCAGTACTTC; CDR3aa: CASSSIGGETQYF
j_gene: TRBJ2-1; d_gene: .; v_gene: TRBV7-6; abundance: .; CDR3nt: TGTGCCAGCAGCTTACGGGATGGTGAGCAGTTCTTC; CDR3aa: CASSLRDGEQFF
j_gene: TRBJ1-3; d_gene: .; v_gene: TRBV4-2; abundance: .; CDR3nt: TGTGCCAGCAGCCAAGACTTGAGCTCTGGAAACACCATATATTTT; CDR3aa: CASSQDLSSGNTIYF
j_gene: TRBJ1-2; d_gene: .; v_gene: TRBV27; abundance: .; CDR3nt: TGTGCCAGCAGTTTCTCAGGTCGGGGCTACACCTTC; CDR3aa: CASSFSGRGYTF
j_gene: TRBJ2-3; d_gene: TRBD2; v_gene: TRBV18; abundance: .; CDR3nt: TGTGCCAGCTCCCCTAACTGGGTTAGCGGGGGACGAACCGTCACAGATACGCAGTATTTT; CDR3aa: CASSPNWVSGGRTVTDTQYF
j_gene: TRBJ2-2; d_gene: TRBD2; v_gene: TRBV7-6; abundance: .; CDR3nt: TGTGCCAGCAGCTTAACGGGGGGGAACACCGGGGAGCTGTTTTTT; CDR3aa: CASSLTGGNTGELFF
j_gene: TRBJ2-3; d_gene: TRBD2; v_gene: TRBV5-5; abundance: .; CDR3nt: TGTGCCAGCAGCATAGCGGGGGGTGATACGCAGTATTTT; CDR3aa: CASSIAGGDTQYF
j_gene: TRBJ1-6; d_gene: .; v_gene: TRBV19; abundance: .; CDR3nt: TGTGCCAGTAGTCCGGGGAAACGGGGTTCACCCCTCCACTTT; CDR3aa: CASSPGKRGSPLHF
j_gene: TRBJ2-7; d_gene: TRBD1; v_gene: TRBV19; abundance: .; CDR3nt: TGTGCCAGTACCAGGACAGGGGGGTACGAGCAGTACTTC; CDR3aa: CASTRTGGYEQYF
j_gene: TRBJ2-1; d_gene: TRBD1; v_gene: TRBV7-2; abundance: .; CDR3nt: TGTGCCAGCAGCCCGTGGACAGGGGGTTCGAATGAGCAGTTCTTC; CDR3aa: CASSPWTGGSNEQFF
j_gene: TRBJ2-5; d_gene: .; v_gene: TRBV12-3/TRBV12-4; abundance: .; CDR3nt: TGTGCCAGCAGTTTTAGGGGAGAGACCCAGTACTTC; CDR3aa: CASSFRGETQYF
j_gene: TRBJ1-3; d_gene: .; v_gene: TRBV3-1/TRBV3-2; abundance: .; CDR3nt: TGTGCCAGCAGCCGGACGGAGGGTTGGTCTGGAAACACCATATATTTT; CDR3aa: CASSRTEGWSGNTIYF
j_gene: TRBJ1-6; d_gene: .; v_gene: TRBV4-2; abundance: .; CDR3nt: TGTGCCAGCAGCGCGGGGGCGGTGCAGGCTTATTCACCCCTCCACTTT; CDR3aa: CASSAGAVQAYSPLHF
j_gene: TRBJ2-3; d_gene: TRBD1; v_gene: TRBV14; abundance: .; CDR3nt: TGTGCCAGCAGCACCGGGACAGGGACAGATACGCAGTATTTT; CDR3aa: CASSTGTGTDTQYF
j_gene: TRBJ2-3; d_gene: .; v_gene: TRBV2; abundance: .; CDR3nt: TGTGCCAGCAGGACAGGAGCCAGCACAGATACGCAGTATTTT; CDR3aa: CASRTGASTDTQYF
j_gene: TRBJ1-1; d_gene: .; v_gene: TRBV7-9; abundance: .; CDR3nt: TGTGCCAGCAGCCTGACAGGCTTAAGGACTGAAGCTTTCTTT; CDR3aa: CASSLTGLRTEAFF
j_gene: TRBJ2-1; d_gene: TRBD2; v_gene: TRBV19; abundance: .; CDR3nt: TGTGCCAGTAGTGGGGGACTAGCGTCTTACAATGAGCAGTTCTTC; CDR3aa: CASSGGLASYNEQFF
j_gene: TRBJ1-6; d_gene: TRBD1; v_gene: TRBV5-1; abundance: .; CDR3nt: TGCGCCAGCAGCTCCCGGGACAGGAATTCACCCCTCCACTTT; CDR3aa: CASSSRDRNSPLHF
j_gene: TRBJ2-7; d_gene: TRBD1; v_gene: TRBV19; abundance: .; CDR3nt: TGTGCCAGTAGTATGACAGGGAACCACGAGCAGTACTTC; CDR3aa: CASSMTGNHEQYF
j_gene: TRBJ2-7; d_gene: .; v_gene: TRBV24-1; abundance: .; CDR3nt: TGTGCCACCAGTGAGGGGGCGGGGGCCACCTACGAGCAGTACTTC; CDR3aa: CATSEGAGATYEQYF
j_gene: TRBJ2-3; d_gene: TRBD1; v_gene: TRBV9; abundance: .; CDR3nt: TGTGCCAGCAGCGTAGACGGACAGGGGTATTTGGATACGCAGTATTTT; CDR3aa: CASSVDGQGYLDTQYF
j_gene: TRBJ1-5; d_gene: TRBD1; v_gene: TRBV6-6; abundance: .; CDR3nt: TGTGCCAGCAGTCACTCGGGACAGGGGAAGAGACAGCCCCAGCATTTT; CDR3aa: CASSHSGQGKRQPQHF
j_gene: TRBJ2-7; d_gene: TRBD1; v_gene: TRBV5-1; abundance: .; CDR3nt: TGCGCCAGCAGCACGGACAGGACCTACGAGCAGTACTTC; CDR3aa: CASSTDRTYEQYF
j_gene: TRBJ2-2; d_gene: TRBD1; v_gene: TRBV7-9; abundance: .; CDR3nt: TGTGCCAGCAGCCGACTGGGACAGGGGTATTCCGGGGAGCTGTTTTTT; CDR3aa: CASSRLGQGYSGELFF
j_gene: TRBJ1-2; d_gene: TRBD1; v_gene: TRBV12-5; abundance: few; CDR3nt: TGTGCTAGTGGTTTCCCCCGGACAGGGGATCCTAACTATGGCTACACCTTC; CDR3aa: CASGFPRTGDPNYGYTF
j_gene: TRBJ1-4; d_gene: TRBD1; v_gene: TRBV6-1; abundance: .; CDR3nt: TGTGCCAGCAGTGTACCGGGACAGACAACTAATGAAAAACTGTTTTTT; CDR3aa: CASSVPGQTTNEKLFF